This T cell receptor (beta chain) appears in the sequencing data of a study of identical twins. General study results and limits: Beta out-of-frame twin sharing showed a weaker excess.

A remark on this clonotype: Its specificity is unknown.

The germline V gene has CDR1 SGHVS and CDR2 FQNEAQ. The CDR3 contains 16 residues. V shed 5 bases and J 4 bases; nucleotides not matched to a gene: 11. TCRdb redid the calling of the 5' RACE reads with MiXCR, one entry per CDR3 protein. The data show 1.5 million to 2 million distinct CDR3 sequences, with less than 40% seen just once and around 0.25% held by the top ten. The sequence came from a newborn girl in good health. The chain has TRBV7-8 and TRBJ2-3; 8 bases agree with TRBD1. Sequenced material: cord blood. The CDR3 spells CASSQGQGVLSDTQYF. Here the CDR3 DNA reads TGTGCCAGCAGCCAAGGACAGGGAGTTCTATCAGATACGCAGTATTTT. Full variable domain (missing parts from reference TRBV7-8 and TRBJ2-3): GAGVSQSPRYKVAKRGQDVALRCDPISGHVSLFWYQQALGQGPEFLTYFQNEAQLDKSGLPSDRFFAERPEGSVSTLKIQRTQQEDSAVYLCASSQGQGVLSDTQYFGPGTRLTVL.